Sequencing of this TCR beta chain was carried out in a study of cytomegalovirus exposure and HLA in healthy donors. With 60 Vbeta and 13 Jbeta primers, the PCR was carried out. Only in-frame clones appear in the TCRdb table, and some are missing; sequencing was by immunoSEQ multiplex PCR. The sample includes 140,000 to 150,000 clones, 80% of them seen just once. With 4 bases clipped from V and 2 bases from J, the junction kept 6 bases outside the gene matches. The CDR3 sequence is 16 residues long. Germline CDR1 reads SGHNT; CDR2 reads YYREEE (reference sequence). As for this clone: The antigen remains unidentified.

Whole-study results and caveats: Fewer N-insertions (relative to the approximately 700-donor mean) were reportedly seen in an Asian-associated ancestry cluster in a later analysis. Indistinguishable V segments such as TRBV6-2 and TRBV6-3 were excluded. Researchers reported in a later analysis that common viral pathogens appeared linked to several top clusters. Around 18,000 TCR beta sequences were associated with HLA alleles at 0.05 false discovery rate in a later analysis.

This clonotype was obtained from a man aged 35-49 years in good health and CMV-seronegative. This chain uses TRBV5-4 with TRBJ2-3; TRBD2 matches at 11 bases. Sequenced input: PBMCs. CDR3 in amino acids: CASSRLAGGFTDTQYF. CDR3 nucleotide sequence: TGTGCCAGCAGCAGGCTAGCGGGGGGCTTCACAGATACGCAGTATTTT. The variable domain in full, with the rest retrieved from reference TRBV5-4 and TRBJ2-3, is ETGVTQSPTHLIKTRGQQVTLRCSSQSGHNTVSWYQQALGQGPQFIFQYYREEENGRGNFPPRFSGLQFPNYSSELNVNALELDDSALYLCASSRLAGGFTDTQYFGPGTRLTVL.